The source of this T cell receptor (beta chain) is a study of regulatory T cells in long-lasting Graves disease. General observations from the study: Persistent Graves' patients possessed reduced TCR diversity relative to recently diagnosed ones. Fewer public clonotypes were shared by new patients (approximately 1,000) than by persistent patients (approximately 2,700). Favored usage of TRBV28, TRBJ1-2 and TRBJ2-5 was recorded in persistent disease.

The time point here: newly diagnosed GD, antithyroid drugs for less than 3 months. With RNA extracted from PBMCs as input, the TCR library was made. This CDR3 has 17 residues. The germline V gene has CDR1 SQVTM and CDR2 ANQGSEA. The ends were cut back, 3 bases at V and 7 bases at J, with 25 bases in the middle. Relying on iRepertoire HTBI primers and Arm-PCR of CDR3 regions, the team built TCR beta libraries. A single record per CDR3 protein comes from TCRdb applying MiXCR to the multiplex PCR reads. This sample has fewer than 650,000 distinct CDR3 sequences, with around 16% found just once. This clonotype has just a few counts. The target antigen is unknown. This same sample was also taken into another study, of T cells in Graves' hyperthyroidism and ophthalmopathy.

This clonotype originated in a man aged 18 to 35 with Graves disease. The rearrangement links TRBV29-1 to TRBJ2-1; TRBD2 is a possible D gene (6 bases). The input for sequencing was peripheral blood mononuclear cells (PBMCs), taken at new diagnosis, from a patient treated with antithyroid drugs. The DNA of the CDR3 is TGCAGCGTTGAGGGTTCTTATTCGCGGGGCCGGGGAAATGAGCAGTTCTTC. This encodes CSVEGSYSRGRGNEQFF.